A single sample gave rise to the 22 T cell receptor beta chains below, sequenced in a study of human T cells and chemical hapten exposure. TCRdb analysed the RACE reads with MiXCR anew, one entry per CDR3 protein. Among 65,000 to 95,000 distinct CDR3 sequences, roughly 10% were seen once, and the ten largest hold roughly 3.6%. The time point here: patch test 1, 2 weeks after DPC sensitization. Treatment defined: therapeutic diphenylcyclopropenone sensitization with weekly scalp DPC. Sequencing was performed on whole blood, taken in connection with sensitization to the hapten diphenylcyclopropenone (DPC). These receptors were obtained from a woman in her sixties or seventies with alopecia areata. Some clones in this sample may be carry-over from other donors' samples.

The V gene is TRBV18, the J gene TRBJ2-3; 8 positions agree with TRBD1. From germline, CDR1 is KGHSH and CDR2 LQKENI. The CDR3 has 16 amino acids. The trim removed 6 bases at V and 4 bases at J, leaving 12 bases unmatched. In DNA form, the CDR3 reads TGTGCCAGCTCCCTAAGACAGGGGCGGAGTGCAGATACGCAGTATTTT. This codes for CASSLRQGRSADTQYF.

This clonotype was picked up many times. The chain links TRBV19 to TRBJ1-2; D gene uncertain. Germline loops: CDR1 LNHDA, CDR2 SQIVND (reference sequence). Trimming took 4 bases from V and 6 from J, leaving 9 bases between them. This CDR3 is 12 amino acids long. The CDR3 loop is CASSKSFDGYTF. CDR3 nucleotides: TGTGCCAGTAGTAAGTCGTTCGATGGCTACACCTTC.

The sample holds a few counts of this clonotype. V is TRBV20-1 and J is TRBJ1-1; 9 bases are a match to TRBD1. Trimming took 0 bases from V and 1 from J; bases not matched to a gene: 3. Germline values: CDR1 DFQATT, CDR2 SNEGSKA (reference sequence). The CDR3 totals 15 residues. CDR3 in amino acids: CSARETGGWNTEAFF. The CDR3 bases are TGCAGTGCTAGAGAGACAGGGGGATGGAACACTGAAGCTTTCTTT.

The chain joins TRBV10-3 to TRBJ2-2; either TRBD1 or TRBD2 may fit D (6 bases each). This CDR3 has 13 amino acids. Trimming removed 10 bases from V and 4 bases from J, with 13 bases in between. CDR1 is ENHRY and CDR2 is SYGVKD in the germline V gene. The chain's CDR3 is CASNREATGELFF. CDR3 DNA sequence: TGTGCCAGCAACAGGGAGGCCACCGGGGAGCTGTTTTTT.

This clonotype was seen a few times. This chain uses TRBV7-2 with TRBJ2-2; 7 bases are a match to TRBD1. Trimming cost V 0 bases and J 4 bases; bases outside gene matches: 5. Germline lookup yields CDR1 SGHTA and CDR2 FQGNSA. This CDR3 has 16 residues. CDR3 sequence: CASSLAGTAFTGELFF. The CDR3 DNA reads TGTGCCAGCAGCTTAGCCGGGACAGCCTTCACCGGGGAGCTGTTTTTT.

This clonotype was observed many times. The chain has TRBV3-1 and TRBJ2-3; no reliable D call. V was shortened by 4 bases and J by 2 bases, with 10 bases between the two germline ends. The CDR3 loop spans 14 amino acids. The V gene's germline CDR1 is LGHDT and CDR2 YNNKEL (reference sequence). In nucleotides, the CDR3 is TGTGCCAGCAGCCGCCTCCAATCCACAGATACGCAGTATTTT. This sequence encodes CASSRLQSTDTQYF.

Ten or more counts support this clonotype. The chain has TRBV21-1 and TRBJ2-4; TRBD1 is taken as the D call from the table, unchecked against the DNA. TRBV21-1 constitutes a pseudogene. The CDR3 extends over 18 amino acids. The CDR3, as DNA: TGTGCCAGCAGCCTCCGAAGGGGGGGGCGCGGGGCCAAAAACATTCAGTACTTC. Translating gives CASSLRRGGRGAKNIQYF.

This clonotype was observed many times. The V and J genes are TRBV7-6 and TRBJ1-4; 9 bases align to TRBD1. The junction had 5 bases not matched to a gene; V was cut back by 5 bases and J by 7 bases. Per the germline V gene, CDR1 is SGHVS and CDR2 is FNYEAQ. The CDR3 is made up of 14 amino acids. For the CDR3, the DNA is TGTGCCAGCAGCGGCGGGACAGGGCTTGAAAAACTGTTTTTT. Its translation: CASSGGTGLEKLFF.

This clonotype came up many times. The junction and the germline gene differ at one end; a read error may be behind it. The rearrangement joins TRBV6-2 or TRBV6-3 to TRBJ1-6; no firm D call. CDR3 size: 12 residues. The germline V gene encodes CDR1 MNHEY and CDR2 SVGEGT. The CDR3 DNA is TGTGCCAGCAATTACCCGACGGAGGCCCTCCACTTT. It encodes CASNYPTEALHF.

This clonotype was detected a few times. J is TRBJ1-1 and V is TRBV2; tentatively, D is TRBD1 (6 bases). The CDR3 loop spans 17 amino acids. The germline V and J ends were trimmed by 3 bases and 6 bases, with 23 bases remaining between them. CDR1 is SNHLY and CDR2 is FYNNEI in the germline V gene. CDR3 residues: CASSEGGYREIGAEAFF. Written as DNA, the CDR3 is TGTGCCAGCAGTGAGGGGGGCTACAGGGAGATAGGGGCTGAAGCTTTCTTT.

This clonotype was observed a handful of times. The genes are TRBV7-6 and TRBJ2-1, with 7 bases fitting TRBD2. V dropped 3 bases and J dropped 1; count of bases not matched to a gene: 3. The length of the CDR3 is 15 residues. CDR1 is SGHVS and CDR2 is FNYEAQ in the germline V gene. The CDR3 DNA reads TGTGCCAGCAGCTTGGCGGGAGATTCCTACAATGAGCAGTTCTTC. Residues: CASSLAGDSYNEQFF.

This clonotype has a count of ten or more. CDR3: CASSIPHQPQHF. CDR3 sequence (DNA): TGTGCCAGTAGTATCCCCCATCAGCCCCAGCATTTT. The rearrangement links TRBV19 to TRBJ1-5; D gene unclear. Trimming took off 3 bases at V and 5 bases at J, with 5 bases between the two ends. The CDR3 has 12 amino acids. Germline CDR1 reads LNHDA; CDR2 reads SQIVND (reference sequence).

This clonotype was seen at least ten times. This chain connects TRBV10-3 to TRBJ2-3; 16 positions match TRBD2. CDR3 length: 16 residues. With V trimmed by 7 bases and J by 6 bases, 7 bases remained unmatched. CDR1 is ENHRY and CDR2 is SYGVKD in the germline V gene. The CDR3 DNA reads as TGTGCCATCACCTCGGGACTAGCGGGGGGGAGCGATACGCAGTATTTT. Residues: CAITSGLAGGSDTQYF.

This clonotype was detected only a few times. V and J are TRBV6-1 and TRBJ1-2; D gene ambiguous. Trimming removed 8 bases at V and 0 bases at J, with 10 bases between. The CDR3 consists of 13 residues. Germline-derived CDR1 and CDR2 are MNHNS and SASEGT. The chain's CDR3 is CASVTQANYGYTF. The DNA for the CDR3 is TGTGCCAGCGTAACACAAGCTAACTATGGCTACACCTTC.

This clonotype was detected many times. The chain links TRBV29-1 to TRBJ2-5; TRBD2 might be the D (6 bases). The CDR3 loop spans 12 amino acids. Trimming pared 8 bases from V and 2 bases from J, leaving 12 bases between. Germline V lookup: CDR1 SQVTM, CDR2 ANQGSEA. CDR3 sequence: CSTEGGQETQYF. The DNA of the CDR3 is TGCAGCACGGAGGGAGGACAAGAGACCCAGTACTTC.

This clonotype was counted once. A much bigger clone sits one base away, suggesting this may be a read error. J is TRBJ2-6 and V is TRBV2; D is perhaps TRBD1 (5 bases). Germline V gene sequence: CDR1 SNHLY, CDR2 FYNNEI. The CDR3 sequence is 16 residues long. Here the CDR3 DNA reads TGTGCCAGCAGTGAAAGAGGCTACTCTGGGGCCTACGTCCTGACTTTC. Translating it yields CASSERGYSGAYVLTF.

This clonotype was counted between two and nine times. The chain joins TRBV14 to TRBJ1-1; D is ambiguous. Germline loops: CDR1 SGHDN, CDR2 FVKESK. Trimming removed 8 bases from V and 5 bases from J, with 15 bases in between. The CDR3 length is 13 residues. CDR3 in DNA: TGTGCCAGCGCACCATTCAGAAGGACTGAAGCTTTCTTT. Translation gives CASAPFRRTEAFF.

In this sample, this clonotype turned up a few times. The J gene is TRBJ1-1, the V gene TRBV7-9; 8 bases are a match to TRBD1. This CDR3 comprises 14 residues. J gave up 5 bases and V 0 bases, and 2 bases lay outside the gene matches. CDR1 is SEHNR and CDR2 is FQNEAQ in the germline V gene (reference sequence). CDR3 amino acids: CASSLADRGTEAFF. For the CDR3, the DNA is TGTGCCAGCAGCTTAGCTGACAGGGGTACTGAAGCTTTCTTT. Full variable domain (remainder filled in from reference TRBV7-9 and TRBJ1-1): DTGVSQNPRHKITKRGQNVTFRCDPISEHNRLYWYRQTLGQGPEFLTYFQNEAQLEKSRLLSDRFSAERPKGSFSTLEIQRTEQGDSAMYLCASSLADRGTEAFFGQGTRLTVV.

This chain connects TRBV18 to TRBJ1-1, with a weak D call TRBD1 (6 bases). This CDR3 comprises 16 residues. The V and J ends lost 2 bases and 2 bases respectively, with 15 bases between them. Germline CDR1 KGHSH, CDR2 LQKENI. The CDR3 loop is CASSPREGEFNTEAFF. The CDR3 coding sequence is TGTGCCAGCTCACCAAGAGAGGGGGAATTCAACACTGAAGCTTTCTTT.

V is TRBV5-4 and J is TRBJ1-1; D is possibly TRBD1 (5 bases). Germline V gene lookup returns CDR1 SGHNT and CDR2 YYREEE (reference sequence). The germline V and J ends were trimmed by 1 base and 5 bases, with 9 bases remaining between them. This CDR3 contains 13 residues. This CDR3 is CASSLRGTTEAFF. In nucleotides, the CDR3 is TGTGCCAGCAGCTTGCGGGGGACGACTGAAGCTTTCTTT.

V and J are TRBV20-1 and TRBJ2-7; D unresolved. This CDR3 is 11 amino acids long. Germline values: CDR1 DFQATT, CDR2 SNEGSKA (reference sequence). Trimming left V 2 bases short and J 1 base short, with 3 bases between. In DNA form, the CDR3 reads TGCAGTGCTAGATGGTCCTACGAGCAGTACTTC. Translating it yields CSARWSYEQYF.

This clonotype was seen more than once but under ten times. At one of its ends the junction is not consistent with the germline gene, which may arise from a read error. This chain connects TRBV5-1 to TRBJ1-6; D not resolved. CDR1 is SGHRS, CDR2 YFSETQ, per germline. The CDR3 is 15 residues long. The CDR3 region has the DNA TGCGCCAGCAGATTGGGTGGCAGGTCGAGTTCACCCCTCCACTTT. This gives the protein CASRLGGRSSSPLHF.